The clone carrying this T cell receptor (beta chain) was observed at least ten times. RNA transcripts served as the template for amplifying TCR beta CDR3 regions. With the HTBI primer set, the TCR CDR3 went through a first round of RT-PCR. One entry per CDR3 protein results from TCRdb running MiXCR on the multiplex PCR reads. The sample has about 270,000 distinct CDR3 sequences, roughly 22% seen once; the top ten hold about 60%. This sample is part of a study of T cells in Graves' hyperthyroidism and ophthalmopathy. V dropped 3 bases and J dropped 4; count of bases not matched to a gene: 2. Per the germline V gene, CDR1 is GTSNPN and CDR2 is SVGIG (reference sequence). The CDR3 sequence is 14 residues long.

The chain combines TRBV30 with TRBJ2-2, with 10 positions matching TRBD1. The sequencing sample was made of blood. This receptor was taken from a man younger than 40 with Graves' ophthalmopathy. In DNA form, the CDR3 reads TGTGCCTGGAGGGGACAGGGGCGCACCGGGGAGCTGTTTTTT. Translation: CAWRGQGRTGELFF.